The sequence of this T cell receptor (beta chain) was determined in a study of CD8 T cells in ankylosing spondylitis. The study's findings and limits: Past research had described some motif variants in reactive arthritis synovial fluid and blood. Matched ankylosing spondylitis synovial fluid reportedly contained a significantly enriched population of disease-linked clones. Disease-linked clones bore a CD8+ phenotype and were relatively rare in peripheral blood. About 8 highly homologous variants made up a TCR beta motif, and this motif appeared characteristic of ankylosing spondylitis blood.

The CDR3 sequence is 13 residues long. V lost 3 bases, J lost 3 bases, and 8 bases lay in between. Germline V CDR1 and CDR2: LGHDT, YNNKEL (reference sequence). This clonotype came up a few times. Its antigen is unknown. A quantitative 5'-RACE method, one with molecular barcodes, was used to make TCR beta libraries. MiXCR was run by TCRdb on the 5' RACE reads, yielding one entry per CDR3 protein. The sample shows a few hundred thousand distinct CDR3 sequences, 15% to 20% of them seen only once. The rearrangement links TRBV3-1 to TRBJ1-2; D is undetermined. The sequencing input was blood, either unsorted or a sorted T cell fraction (not recorded which). The receptor comes from a male donor with ankylosing spondylitis. The CDR3 here is CASSHMGHYGYTF. CDR3 nucleotide sequence: TGTGCCAGCAGCCACATGGGTCACTATGGCTACACCTTC.